This T cell receptor beta chain comes out of a study of human T cells and chemical hapten exposure. Sample time point: patch test 3, about 24 weeks after DPC sensitization. This sample's treatment: therapeutic diphenylcyclopropenone sensitization with weekly scalp DPC. MiXCR, applied by TCRdb to the RACE reads, yields one record per CDR3 protein. Of about 160,000 distinct CDR3 sequences in the sample, about a quarter were seen once. Study-level findings and limits: Among TCRs, those above 1 in 1000 frequency were unaffected by DPC sensitization.

Germline V gene lookup returns CDR1 DFQATT and CDR2 SNEGSKA (reference sequence). Trimming removed 3 bases at V and 5 bases at J, with 12 bases between. The CDR3 is made up of 13 amino acids. Comment on this clonotype: No antigen is known for it.

The sample in question was whole blood, obtained in connection with sensitization to the hapten diphenylcyclopropenone (DPC). The rearrangement links TRBV20-1 to TRBJ2-3; weak D call: TRBD2 (5 bases). The TCR originated in a woman under 30 with alopecia areata. Some clones in this sample may be carry-over from other donors' samples. The CDR3 here is CSASYGVVDTQYF. CDR3 nucleotide sequence: TGCAGTGCTAGCTACGGGGTAGTAGATACGCAGTATTTT.